The present T cell receptor beta chain was sequenced within a study of OX40 agonist ivuxolimab in advanced cancers. Study-wide points: On average, CD8+ T cells had more expanded clones than CD4+. Not determined was the antigen specificity of the expanded peripheral T cells.

The table came from immunoSEQ multiplex PCR; TCRdb's copy has only in-frame clones and leaves some out. The sample lists roughly 98,000 clones, roughly 80% seen once, with about 1.6% in the top ten. A remark on this clone: Antigen: not known.

This CDR3 comprises 16 residues. Per the germline V gene, CDR1 is MDHEN and CDR2 is SYDVKM. Trimming took 6 bases from V and 3 from J; bases not matched to a gene: 6. The specimen comprised CD4+ or CD8+ T cells sorted from blood, sampled in a trial of the OX40 agonist ivuxolimab. The chain couples TRBV28 to TRBJ2-3, with 13 bases aligning to TRBD2. The TCR comes from an adult with an advanced solid tumor such as melanoma, head and neck, liver or kidney cancer. The CDR3 coding sequence is TGTGCCAGCAGGCATACTAGCGGGAGGGTGACAGATACGCAGTATTTT. Protein: CASRHTSGRVTDTQYF.